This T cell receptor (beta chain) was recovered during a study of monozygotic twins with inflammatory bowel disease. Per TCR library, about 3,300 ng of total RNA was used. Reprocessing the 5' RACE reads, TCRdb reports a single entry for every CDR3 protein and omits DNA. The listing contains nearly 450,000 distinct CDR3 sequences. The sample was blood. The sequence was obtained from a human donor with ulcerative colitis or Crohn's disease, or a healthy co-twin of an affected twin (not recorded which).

This chain's CDR3 is CASSSDGSYGYTF. The chain couples TRBV7-2 to TRBJ1-2. Germline V lookup: CDR1 SGHTA, CDR2 FQGNSA. The CDR3 covers 13 residues. The full variable domain, its missing parts supplied by reference TRBV7-2 and TRBJ1-2, is GAGVSQSPSNKVTEKGKDVELRCDPISGHTALYWYRQSLGQGLEFLIYFQGNSAPDKSGLPSDRFSAERTGGSVSTLTIQRTQQEDSAVYLCASSSDGSYGYTFGSGTRLTVV.